The 18 T cell receptor beta chains presented below share a single source sample, sequenced in a study of metastatic and nonmetastatic thyroid tumors. TCRdb reanalyzed the PCR reads via MiXCR. The table has about 27,000 clones, around a sixth seen once. Before thyroid surgery, none of the patients had received any treatment. What was sequenced was blood. Receptor source: a male donor with papillary thyroid cancer or a benign thyroid nodule (not recorded which). Some clones in this sample may be carry-over from other donors' samples.

This clone ranks as medium-sized. J is TRBJ2-7 and V is TRBV10-1, with D perhaps TRBD1 (6 bases). Deletions cut 5 bases from V and 0 bases from J, with 11 bases between. The CDR3 sequence is 14 residues long. Germline V gene sequence: CDR1 WNHNN, CDR2 SYGVQD (reference sequence). CDR3 nucleotide sequence: TGCGCCAGCAGTCGGACAGCGAGCTCCTACGAGCAGTACTTC. Its protein product is CASSRTASSYEQYF.

This clone was observed a few times. The rearrangement uses TRBV9 and TRBJ1-1; D is uncertain. CDR1 is SGDLS and CDR2 is YYNGEE in the germline V gene. This CDR3 has 14 residues. Trimming removed 4 bases at V and 0 bases at J, with 10 bases between. The CDR3, as DNA: TGTGCCAGCAGCCCTCTCACCGTGAACACTGAAGCTTTCTTT. It translates to CASSPLTVNTEAFF.

The table lists this clone with many counts. The chain recombines TRBV2 with TRBJ2-7; either TRBD1 or TRBD2 may supply D (6 bases each). The CDR3 length is 18 residues. V was cut by 3 bases and J by 2 bases, with 23 bases left in between. Germline assignment: CDR1 SNHLY and CDR2 FYNNEI. As DNA, the CDR3 is TGTGCCAGCAGTGAGAGCACAGGGCAACTAGCTGCTCCCTACGAGCAGTACTTC. Residues: CASSESTGQLAAPYEQYF.

This clone was seen ten or more times. This rearrangement joins TRBV4-1 to TRBJ2-1; perhaps TRBD2 as D (6 bases). The V gene lost 4 bases and the J gene lost 0 bases, with 16 bases spanning the gap. The CDR3 is 17 amino acids. The germline V gene has CDR1 MGHRA and CDR2 YSYEKL. The CDR3 DNA follows: TGCGCCAGCAGCCTGTTCGCGGGGCCTAGCTCCTACAATGAGCAGTTCTTC. Residues: CASSLFAGPSSYNEQFF.

This clone was counted many times. This sequence joins TRBV30 and TRBJ1-5; the D is unclear. The V and J ends lost 1 base and 0 bases respectively, with 4 bases between them. Germline CDR1 is GTSNPN and CDR2 is SVGIG (reference sequence). There are 13 residues in the CDR3. CDR3 sequence: CAWSATSNQPQHF. CDR3 sequence (DNA): TGTGCCTGGAGTGCCACTAGCAATCAGCCCCAGCATTTT. The whole variable domain, remainder taken from reference TRBV30 and TRBJ1-5, is SQTIHQWPATLVQPVGSPLSLECTVEGTSNPNLYWYRQAAGRGLQLLFYSVGIGQISSEVPQNLSASRPQDRQFILSSKKLLLSDSGFYLCAWSATSNQPQHFGDGTRLSIL.

This clone was counted many times. The gene calls are TRBV27 and TRBJ2-2, with D possibly matching TRBD1 (6 bases). Per germline, CDR1 MNHEY and CDR2 SMNVEV (reference sequence). V dropped 2 bases and J dropped 6 bases, with 13 bases sitting between them. This CDR3 spans 15 amino acids. DNA for the CDR3: TGTGCCAGCAGTTTAGATTGGGGGCTAGCCGGGGAGCTGTTTTTT. It codes for CASSLDWGLAGELFF.

The table lists this clone with many counts. This chain links TRBV6-1 with TRBJ2-1; D might be TRBD1 (5 bases). Germline V gives CDR1 MNHNS, CDR2 SASEGT. V was shortened by 6 bases and J by 5 bases, with 17 bases between the two germline ends. The CDR3 is made up of 15 amino acids. CDR3 nucleotide sequence: TGTGCCAGCAGCCCCTTAGGACAAGGACACAATGAGCAGTTCTTC. Translation gives CASSPLGQGHNEQFF.

As to this clone: Since no conserved phenylalanine or tryptophan closes the CDR3, a read error is the likely cause. The V and J genes are TRBV27 and TRBJ2-1; 7 bases agree with TRBD1. V shed 6 bases and J 7 bases; nucleotides not matched to a gene: 9. Germline loops: CDR1 MNHEY, CDR2 SMNVEV (reference sequence). This CDR3 has 14 amino acids. DNA of the CDR3: TGTGCCAGCAGCCCCGGGACAGCCGGTAATGAGCAGTTCTTA. This codes for CASSPGTAGNEQFL.

This clone was detected ten times or more. The chain has TRBV24-1 and TRBJ2-7; no clear D gene. This CDR3 is 13 amino acids long. Trimming removed 7 bases from V and 6 bases from J, with 15 bases in between. Germline CDR1 and CDR2: KGHDR and SFDVKD. The CDR3 DNA reads TGTGCCACCAGCCCGGACGGTTGGGGCGAGCAGTACTTC. Translation: CATSPDGWGEQYF.

This clone was recorded at least ten times. V usage is TRBV7-9 and J usage is TRBJ2-7; no reliable D call. The CDR3 has 14 residues. V lost 1 base to trimming and J lost 6 bases, with 13 bases between them. Per the germline V gene, CDR1 is SEHNR and CDR2 is FQNEAQ (reference sequence). CDR3 sequence: CASSLVLAAAEQYF. Here the CDR3 DNA reads TGTGCCAGCAGCTTAGTCTTGGCGGCAGCCGAGCAGTACTTC.

This clone appeared many times. The chain recombines TRBV30 with TRBJ2-7, with 7 bases that match TRBD1. Germline CDR1 and CDR2: GTSNPN and SVGIG (reference sequence). The CDR3 has 15 residues. Trimming cost V 1 base and J 5 bases; bases outside gene matches: 11. CDR3 protein: CAWSANDRAGDEQYF. DNA for the CDR3: TGTGCCTGGAGTGCTAACGACAGGGCTGGGGACGAGCAGTACTTC. The full variable domain, completed using reference TRBV30 and TRBJ2-7, is SQTIHQWPATLVQPVGSPLSLECTVEGTSNPNLYWYRQAAGRGLQLLFYSVGIGQISSEVPQNLSASRPQDRQFILSSKKLLLSDSGFYLCAWSANDRAGDEQYFGPGTRLTVT.

This clone was detected a few times. CDR3 nucleotide sequence: TGTGCCACCAGGACTAGCGGGCGGGAAACCGGGGAGCTGTTTTTT. It specifies CATRTSGRETGELFF. This chain links TRBV6-1 with TRBJ2-2; 11 bases align to TRBD2. The CDR3 sequence is 15 residues long. J gave up 5 bases and V 10 bases, and 9 bases lay outside the gene matches. The germline V gene has CDR1 MNHNS and CDR2 SASEGT.

The table lists this clone with a count of one. The V and J genes are TRBV9 and TRBJ2-7, with 11 bases aligning to TRBD1. The CDR3 is made up of 18 amino acids. Trimming cost V 0 bases and J 3 bases; bases outside gene matches: 11. Germline V gene sequence: CDR1 SGDLS, CDR2 YYNGEE. This CDR3 is CASSVGPGTGGNIYEQYF. CDR3 DNA: TGTGCCAGCAGCGTAGGCCCCGGGACAGGGGGTAATATCTACGAGCAGTACTTC.

This clone was seen only a few times. One junction end does not reproduce the germline sequence, and a read error may be involved. This chain joins TRBV19 and TRBJ1-2; 9 nucleotides align to TRBD1. The CDR3 spans 14 residues. The germline V gene encodes CDR1 LNHDA and CDR2 SQIVND (reference sequence). The CDR3 spells CAGSMGGQGYGYIF. CDR3 in DNA: TGTGCCGGTAGTATGGGGGGACAGGGATACGGCTACATCTTC. The full variable domain, completed using reference TRBV19 and TRBJ1-2, is DGGITQSPKYLFRKEGQNVTLSCEQNLNHDAMYWYRQDPGQGLRLIYYSQIVNDFQKGDIAEGYSVSREKKESFPLTVTSAQKNPTAFYLCAGSMGGQGYGYIFGSGTRLTVV.

A note on this clone: One end of the junction is discordant with germline, which a read error may explain. The J gene is TRBJ2-5, the V gene TRBV7-7, with D possibly TRBD2 on 5 matching bases. Germline V gene data show CDR1 as SSHAT and CDR2 as FNYEAQ (reference sequence). The CDR3 has 14 amino acids. Here the CDR3 DNA reads TGTGCTAGCAGCTTAGTTCCGAGGGAAAAGACCCAGTACTTC. This sequence encodes CASSLVPREKTQYF. The entire variable domain, with the rest obtained from reference TRBV7-7 and TRBJ2-5, is as follows: GAGVSQSPRYKVTKRGQDVTLRCDPISSHATLYWYQQALGQGPEFLTYFNYEAQPDKSGLPSDRFSAERPEGSISTLTIQRTEQRDSAMYRCASSLVPREKTQYFGPGTRLLVL.

Comment on this clone: One end of the junction does not line up with germline, which may come from a read error. Additional DNA sequences in this sample encode the identical CDR3. This chain joins TRBV20-1 and TRBJ1-3, with D unresolved. The CDR3 contains 16 residues. The germline gives CDR1 DFQATT, CDR2 SNEGSKA (reference sequence). The CDR3 reads CSAADVVGNQGNTIYF. The CDR3 bases are TGCAGTGCTGCCGACGTGGTCGGGAATCAAGGAAACACTATATATTTT.

This clone came up many times. In DNA form, the CDR3 reads TGTGCCAGCAGCCCGAGCGGGAACACCGGGGAGCTGTTTTTT. Translating gives CASSPSGNTGELFF. This rearrangement joins TRBV7-3 to TRBJ2-2, with D perhaps matching TRBD2 (5 bases). With 5 bases removed from V and 1 base from J, the gap between germline ends came to 8 bases. The CDR3 length is 14 residues. CDR1 and CDR2 from the germline V gene are SGHTA and FQGTGA.

This clone qualifies as medium-sized. This rearrangement joins TRBV6-1 to TRBJ1-5, with TRBD1 as a possible D gene (5 bases). The CDR3 contains 15 residues. V was pared by 3 bases and J by 4 bases, with 13 bases between. Per germline, CDR1 MNHNS and CDR2 SASEGT. CDR3 sequence reads: CASSDVGGANQPQHF. CDR3 nucleotides: TGTGCCAGCAGTGATGTGGGAGGGGCGAATCAGCCCCAGCATTTT.